These T cell receptor beta chains were read from a single sample in a study of sequential checkpoint blockade in melanoma. Only in-frame clones appear in the TCRdb table, and some are missing; sequencing was by immunoSEQ multiplex PCR. Of 10,000 or so clones in the sample, roughly three fifths were seen once. The starting material was CD8+ T cells sorted from blood (inferred from file names), obtained from a patient given nivolumab and ipilimumab in sequence. The receptors stem from a human donor with melanoma. Both conserved end residues are part of each CDR3. Each record gives: CDR3 protein, CDR3 DNA, D gene, clone size, V gene, J gene. D genes are given only for firm matches. Only some rows state a clone size, as once, few, many or a class for expanded clones.

CASSPGTGDTDTQYF	TGTGCCAGCAGTCCCGGGACAGGAGACACAGATACGCAGTATTTT	TRBD1	medium-sized	TRBV28	TRBJ2-3
CASSVGDSLQETQYF	TGTGCCAGCAGCGTAGGGGACAGCCTACAAGAGACCCAGTACTTC	TRBD1	-	TRBV9	TRBJ2-5
CASSTWGQGARYEQYF	TGTGCCAGCAGCACGTGGGGACAGGGGGCGCGTTACGAGCAGTACTTC	TRBD1	-	TRBV5-5	TRBJ2-7
CASSQRHGGYGYTF	TGCGCCAGCAGCCAAAGACACGGTGGGTATGGCTACACCTTC	-	few	TRBV4-3	TRBJ1-2
CATNPGQGTGELFF	TGTGCCACTAACCCGGGACAGGGTACCGGGGAGCTGTTTTTT	TRBD1	-	TRBV19	TRBJ2-2
CASGGSTDTQYF	TGCGCCTCAGGGGGGAGCACAGATACGCAGTATTTT	-	-	TRBV6-5	TRBJ2-3
CASSLLRRQREGNEQFF	TGTGCCAGCAGTTTACTACGCCGGCAGCGGGAGGGTAATGAGCAGTTCTTC	TRBD2	once	TRBV28	TRBJ2-1
CASSLPGLAKNIQYF	TGTGCCAGCAGCTTGCCAGGTCTAGCCAAAAACATTCAGTACTTC	-	-	TRBV7-9	TRBJ2-4
CARRIARARDTGELFF	TGTGCCAGACGCATAGCTCGGGCGCGGGACACCGGGGAGCTGTTTTTT	-	-	TRBV19	TRBJ2-2
CASSMGQNSNQPQHF	TGTGCCAGCAGCATGGGACAGAATAGCAATCAGCCCCAGCATTTT	TRBD1	-	TRBV5-8	TRBJ1-5
CASSLGQGLTETQYF	TGTGCCAGCAGCTTGGGTCAGGGGCTAACAGAGACCCAGTACTTC	-	-	TRBV7-9	TRBJ2-5
CASSLWQAANTGELFF	TGTGCCAGCAGCTTATGGCAGGCCGCGAACACCGGGGAGCTGTTTTTT	-	-	TRBV7-6	TRBJ2-2
CASQETGIVEQYF	TGTGCCAGCCAAGAAACGGGAATAGTCGAGCAGTACTTC	-	few	TRBV28	TRBJ2-7
CATSARGGSVNTIYF	TGTGCCACGAGTGCACGCGGGGGCTCGGTGAACACCATATATTTT	-	-	TRBV30	TRBJ1-3
CASSQGRGSNQPQHF	TGCGCCAGCAGCCAAGGGCGGGGGAGCAATCAGCCCCAGCATTTT	-	-	TRBV4-3	TRBJ1-5
CASSQVDRNSYEQYF	TGCGCCAGCAGCCAAGTAGACAGGAACTCCTACGAGCAGTACTTC	-	-	TRBV4-1	TRBJ2-7
CASRGDRASSYEQYF	TGTGCCAGCAGAGGGGACAGGGCGAGCTCCTACGAGCAGTACTTC	TRBD1	-	TRBV28	TRBJ2-7
CASSVGLEDEQYF	TGTGCCAGCAGCGTCGGACTAGAGGACGAGCAGTACTTC	TRBD2	-	TRBV9	TRBJ2-7
CASRELAGGPTDTQYF	TGTGCCAGCAGAGAACTAGCGGGAGGGCCAACAGATACGCAGTATTTT	TRBD2	-	TRBV28	TRBJ2-3
CASSQGSTGELFF	TGTGCCAGCAGTCAGGGGAGCACCGGGGAGCTGTTTTTT	-	-	TRBV6-4	TRBJ2-2
CASSLRSEQYF	TGTGCCAGCAGCTTACGCAGCGAGCAGTACTTC	-	-	TRBV5-6	TRBJ2-7
CASSVGRGLQETQYF	TGTGCCAGCAGCGTAGGCAGGGGGCTCCAAGAGACCCAGTACTTC	TRBD1	-	TRBV9	TRBJ2-5
CASSLERLAGVDEQFF	TGTGCCAGCAGTTTAGAGAGACTAGCGGGAGTAGATGAGCAGTTCTTC	TRBD2	-	TRBV6-4	TRBJ2-1
CASSPAIAGNTGELFF	TGCGCCAGCAGCCCCGCGATAGCGGGTAATACCGGGGAGCTGTTTTTT	TRBD2	-	TRBV4-1	TRBJ2-2
CASTTGVGDGHEQYF	TGTGCCAGCACCACCGGGGTCGGGGATGGGCACGAGCAGTACTTC	-	medium-sized	TRBV5-6	TRBJ2-7
CASSLRGTVGEQYF	TGTGCCAGCAGTTTACGCGGGACAGTTGGAGAGCAGTACTTC	-	-	TRBV28	TRBJ2-5
CASSQGPPGAADTQYF	TGCGCCAGCAGCCAAGGCCCCCCTGGGGCCGCAGATACGCAGTATTTT	-	-	TRBV4-1	TRBJ2-3